The 10 T cell receptor beta chains in this list originate from one sample, sequenced in a study of T cells in Graves' hyperthyroidism and ophthalmopathy (dated by TCRdb to about 2019). Receptor amplification or capture employed multiplex PCR. The run used an Illumina HiSeq 2000. The TCR beta CDR3 regions were amplified from RNA transcripts. A first-round RT-PCR of the TCR CDR3 used the HTBI primer set with the Qiagen OneStep RT-PCR kit. TCRdb applied fastp at Q25 and MiXCR to the public reads, then kept only in-frame beta chains. Rows merge per CDR3 protein into single entries with the most common DNA and genes. This sample comprises under 450,000 distinct CDR3 sequences, less than 20% of them detected only once. The leading ten clones occupy about 7.7% of the sample. Sequenced sample: blood. The receptors were sampled from a woman in her late teens or twenties with Graves' hyperthyroidism.

The CDR3 here is CASSLIDRDRVNEQFF. The CDR3 region has the DNA TGTGCCAGCAGCTTAATAGACCGGGACAGGGTCAATGAGCAGTTCTTC. The V gene is TRBV7-8, the J gene TRBJ2-1, with 9 nucleotides matching TRBD1. Losses at the gene ends were 2 bases for V and 6 bases for J; bases not matched to a gene: 8. The V gene's germline CDR1 is SGHVS and CDR2 FQNEAQ. CDR3 length: 16 residues.

The sample holds a few counts of this clonotype. This rearrangement joins TRBV19 to TRBJ1-1; 9 bases match TRBD1. Trimming removed 3 bases from V and 7 bases from J; junction bases left unmatched: 6. The CDR3 spans 14 residues. CDR1 LNHDA and CDR2 SQIVND come from the germline V gene (reference sequence). The DNA of the CDR3 is TGTGCCAGTAGTATGTGGGACAGGGTAAGTGAAGCTTTCTTT. Its protein is CASSMWDRVSEAFF.

This clonotype showed up many times. This chain joins TRBV6-1 and TRBJ2-1; maybe TRBD2 (5 bases). CDR3 length equals 14 residues. With 7 bases removed from V and 8 bases from J, the gap between germline ends came to 18 bases. From germline, CDR1 is MNHNS and CDR2 SASEGT. The DNA for the CDR3 is TGTGCCAGCACCCCGGCAGGCGAGAGGGATGAGCAGTTCTTC. Translated, it gives CASTPAGERDEQFF.

This clonotype was found many times. The V and J genes are TRBV12-3 or TRBV12-4 and TRBJ2-2, with TRBD1 identical over 10 bases. V trimming: 3 bases; J trimming: 0 bases; junction bases outside the gene matches: 1. The CDR3 has 16 residues. The CDR3 loop is CASSFGTGANTGELFF. CDR3 bases: TGTGCCAGCAGTTTTGGGACAGGGGCGAACACCGGGGAGCTGTTTTTT.

Ten or more counts support this clonotype. The chain combines TRBV6-1 with TRBJ2-1; 16 bases align to TRBD2. V was pared by 5 bases and J by 9 bases, with 10 bases of the junction left unmatched. The CDR3 extends over 17 amino acids. Germline V gene lookup returns CDR1 MNHNS and CDR2 SASEGT. The CDR3 spells CASSSPGLAGGRGEQFF. DNA of the CDR3: TGTGCCAGCAGTTCCCCGGGACTAGCGGGGGGGCGCGGTGAGCAGTTCTTC.

In DNA form, the CDR3 reads TGCGCCAGCAGCCTGGACAGGGTCGGCTCCTGGGACGAGCAGTACTTC. Amino acids: CASSLDRVGSWDEQYF. The V call is TRBV5-1, the J call TRBJ2-7; the match to TRBD1 covers 8 bases. V lost 4 bases to trimming and J lost 5 bases; unmatched junction nucleotides: 14. The germline V gene has CDR1 SGHRS and CDR2 YFSETQ. This CDR3 region has 16 residues.

This clonotype was picked up a small number of times. The chain links TRBV5-4 to TRBJ2-1; the match to TRBD2 covers 9 bases. CDR1 and CDR2 from the germline V gene are SGHNT and YYREEE (reference sequence). V was pared by 0 bases and J by 6 bases, with 7 bases of the junction left unmatched. The CDR3 consists of 16 residues. In DNA, the CDR3 is TGTGCCAGCAGCTTGGCGCGGGGGGGGGGCCCCAATGAGCAGTTCTTC. As protein: CASSLARGGGPNEQFF.

This clonotype was recorded many times. J is TRBJ2-2 and V is TRBV2; 9 bases agree with TRBD2. The germline gives CDR1 SNHLY, CDR2 FYNNEI. V dropped 3 bases and J dropped 5; count of bases not matched to a gene: 10. The CDR3 loop spans 17 amino acids. In DNA, the CDR3 is TGTGCCAGCAGTGACGGGGGTAGCGGGAGCGGGACCGGGGAGCTGTTTTTT. Amino acid sequence: CASSDGGSGSGTGELFF.

This clonotype has ten or more counts. CDR3 amino acids: CASSYGTSGNADTQYF. In DNA form, the CDR3 reads TGCGCCAGCAGCTACGGGACTAGCGGGAACGCAGATACGCAGTATTTT. The V call is TRBV5-1, the J call TRBJ2-3; 13 bases are shared with TRBD2. This CDR3 comprises 16 residues. Germline V gene data show CDR1 as SGHRS and CDR2 as YFSETQ. V shed 3 bases, J shed 4 bases, and the junction held 5 bases outside the gene matches.

The sample holds a few counts of this clonotype. This sequence joins TRBV25-1 and TRBJ2-7; TRBD2 matches at 13 bases. With 3 bases clipped from V and 6 bases from J, the junction kept 5 bases outside the gene matches. The CDR3 consists of 15 residues. Germline V gene lookup returns CDR1 MGHDK and CDR2 SYGVNS. The CDR3 DNA reads TGTGCCAGCAGTGATCCCGGACTAGCGGGAGCCGAGCAGTACTTC. It codes for CASSDPGLAGAEQYF.